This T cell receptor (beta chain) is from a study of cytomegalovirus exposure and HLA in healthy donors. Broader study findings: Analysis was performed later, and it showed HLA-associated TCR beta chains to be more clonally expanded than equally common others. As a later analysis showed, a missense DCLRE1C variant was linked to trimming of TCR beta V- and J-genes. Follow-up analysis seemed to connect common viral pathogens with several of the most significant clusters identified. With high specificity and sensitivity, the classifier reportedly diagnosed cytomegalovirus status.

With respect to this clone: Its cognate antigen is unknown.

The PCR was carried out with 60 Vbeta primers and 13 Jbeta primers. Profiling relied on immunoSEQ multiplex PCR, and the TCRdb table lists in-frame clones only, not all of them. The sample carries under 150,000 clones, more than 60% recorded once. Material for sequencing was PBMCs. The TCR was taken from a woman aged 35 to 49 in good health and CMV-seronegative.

The CDR3 region is CASSPGLLTPYEQYF. CDR3 nucleotides: TGTGCCAGCAGCCCGGGACTCCTAACACCATACGAGCAGTACTTC. The chain combines TRBV27 with TRBJ2-7, with D perhaps TRBD2 (6 bases). Trimming took 6 bases from V and 4 from J, leaving 19 bases between them. Germline values: CDR1 MNHEY, CDR2 SMNVEV (reference sequence). There are 15 residues in the CDR3.